The next 9 T cell receptor beta chains were all read from a single sample in a study of T cell changes during pregnancy in multiple sclerosis. Data came from immunoSEQ multiplex PCR; TCRdb stores just in-frame clones and leaves some out. The sample lists tens of thousands of clones, approximately 88% occurring once. The specimen was CD4+ T cells from peripheral blood mononuclear cells, collected in the first trimester of pregnancy. The receptors shown here come from a female donor with multiple sclerosis, enrolled in a pregnancy study.

The chain links TRBV11-2 to TRBJ2-7; 16 bases are a match to TRBD2. Trimming cost V 0 bases and J 6 bases; bases outside gene matches: 8. CDR3 size: 18 residues. The germline V gene has CDR1 SGHAT and CDR2 FQNNGV. The CDR3 spells CASSLDPGLAGGDREQYF. Written as DNA, the CDR3 is TGTGCCAGCAGCTTAGACCCGGGACTAGCGGGAGGGGACCGCGAGCAGTACTTC.

The V and J genes are TRBV4-2 and TRBJ2-2; 10 positions match TRBD2. The V gene end was trimmed by 3 bases and the J gene end by 2 bases; junction bases not matched to a gene: 3. The CDR3 extends over 16 amino acids. The germline CDR1 and CDR2 sequences are LGHNA and YNFKEQ. The CDR3 loop is CASSQRLAGNTGELFF. In DNA, the CDR3 is TGTGCCAGCAGCCAGCGACTAGCGGGCAACACCGGGGAGCTGTTTTTT.

This clone appeared a few times. The chain combines TRBV5-4 with TRBJ2-7; a weak D match, TRBD2 (5 bases). Germline V CDR1 and CDR2: SGHNT, YYREEE (reference sequence). CDR3 length equals 13 residues. V was shortened by 4 bases and J by 7 bases, with 15 bases between the two germline ends. The DNA for the CDR3 is TGTGCCAGCAGCATAGCCCCGCCGGGAGAGCAGTACTTC. This sequence encodes CASSIAPPGEQYF.

The V gene is TRBV19, the J gene TRBJ1-2; D is undetermined. CDR3 length: 14 residues. CDR1 is LNHDA, CDR2 SQIVND, per germline (reference sequence). The V end lost 3 bases, the J end lost 2 bases, and 10 bases lay between the germline ends. The CDR3 nucleotides read TGTGCCAGTAGTATGTTAGCGGGGAACTATGGCTACACCTTC. This sequence encodes CASSMLAGNYGYTF.

The V and J genes are TRBV12-5 and TRBJ2-3, with 12 bases that match TRBD2. This CDR3 spans 17 amino acids. V lost 4 bases, J lost 6 bases, and 11 bases stayed unmatched. The V gene's germline CDR1 is LGHNT and CDR2 FRNRAP. The CDR3 is CASGWDKGLAGPDTQYF. The CDR3 nucleotides are TGTGCTAGTGGTTGGGACAAGGGACTAGCGGGTCCTGATACGCAGTATTTT.

The genes are TRBV20-1 and TRBJ2-1; D is unresolved. The CDR3 extends over 11 amino acids. Trimming removed 4 bases from V and 9 bases from J, with 10 bases in between. CDR1 is DFQATT and CDR2 is SNEGSKA in the germline V gene (reference sequence). CDR3 sequence (DNA): TGCAGTGCTAAAGCTACTGTTGAGCAGTTCTTC. As protein: CSAKATVEQFF.

This clone was found a few times. V is TRBV7-9 and J is TRBJ2-5; 7 bases fit TRBD2. The CDR3 has 17 amino acids. The trim removed 0 bases at V and 5 bases at J, leaving 12 bases unmatched. Germline lookup yields CDR1 SEHNR and CDR2 FQNEAQ (reference sequence). The chain's CDR3 is CASSLAWQRDGGETQYF. The CDR3, as DNA: TGTGCCAGCAGCTTAGCATGGCAGCGGGATGGCGGGGAGACCCAGTACTTC.

CDR3 coding DNA: TGTGCCAGCAGTTTACGGGAAAATCAGCCCCAGCATTTT. Residues: CASSLRENQPQHF. This chain connects TRBV27 to TRBJ1-5, with D hard to call. The V end was cut by 2 bases, the J end by 4 bases, with 6 bases between. Per germline, CDR1 MNHEY and CDR2 SMNVEV (reference sequence). The CDR3 extends over 13 amino acids.

This chain connects TRBV5-4 to TRBJ1-4; 7 bases align to TRBD1. The CDR3 contains 18 residues. With V trimmed by 4 bases and J by 0 bases, 12 bases remained unmatched. CDR1 and CDR2 (germline): SGHNT, YYREEE (reference sequence). In DNA, the CDR3 is TGTGCCAGCAGCCCAGGGACAGCACGGCCGACAACTAATGAAAAACTGTTTTTT. As protein: CASSPGTARPTTNEKLFF.